This T cell receptor beta chain was retrieved from a study of a mutant IDH1 vaccine in newly diagnosed glioma. As for the study in general: Vaccines were begun 4-6 weeks after radiotherapy alone, or with temozolomide cycles.

Clones were sequenced by immunoSEQ multiplex PCR, and TCRdb holds only the in-frame ones, with some missing. The data show around 40,000 clones, 84% seen once. The sample holds one count of this clone. What it recognizes is unknown. Time point denoted: week 11, during vaccination. Each vaccine dose was 300 ug of mutant IDH1 20-mer peptide, with topical imiquimod. Donors harbored newly found WHO grade 3 or 4 IDH1-mutant, ATRX-lost astrocytomas. Germline assignment: CDR1 SGHDT and CDR2 YYEEEE. The germline V and J ends were trimmed by 4 bases and 7 bases, with 12 bases remaining between them. CDR3 size: 12 residues.

The specimen comprised PBMCs, sampled from a glioma patient whose treatment included an IDH1 peptide vaccine. The sequence was obtained from a man aged 40-50 years with glioma. The V call is TRBV5-6, the J call TRBJ2-7; D is possibly TRBD1 or TRBD2 (5 bases each). The CDR3 DNA reads TGTGCCAGCAGCCCCCGGGGCGGGGAGCAGTACTTC. Translated: CASSPRGGEQYF.